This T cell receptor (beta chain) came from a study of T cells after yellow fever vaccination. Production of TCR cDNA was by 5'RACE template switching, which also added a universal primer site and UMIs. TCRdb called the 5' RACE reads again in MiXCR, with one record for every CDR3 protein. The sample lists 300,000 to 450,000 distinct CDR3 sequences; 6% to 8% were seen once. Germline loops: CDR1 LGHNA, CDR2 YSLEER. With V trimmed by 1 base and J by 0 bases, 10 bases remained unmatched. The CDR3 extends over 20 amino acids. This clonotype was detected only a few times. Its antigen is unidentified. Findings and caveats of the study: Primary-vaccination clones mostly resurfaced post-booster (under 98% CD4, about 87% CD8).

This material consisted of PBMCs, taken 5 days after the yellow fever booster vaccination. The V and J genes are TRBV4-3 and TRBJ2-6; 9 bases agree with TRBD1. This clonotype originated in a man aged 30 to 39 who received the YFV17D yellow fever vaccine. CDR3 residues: CASSQVVPGQGPSGANVLTF. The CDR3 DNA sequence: TGCGCCAGCAGCCAAGTCGTCCCGGGACAGGGCCCCTCTGGGGCCAACGTCCTGACTTTC.